This TCR beta chain was documented in a study of blood T cells in healthy people across ages. Next came a second PCR, run for roughly 6 to 11 cycles, which used a sample-barcoded 5' primer along with a J-beta primer mix. TCRdb re-derived calls from the 5' RACE reads in MiXCR, one entry per CDR3 protein. The sample includes some 1,800,000 distinct CDR3 sequences, roughly two fifths seen only once; the top ten take about 21%. With 2 bases clipped from V and 5 bases from J, the junction kept 13 bases outside the gene matches. Looked up from germline, CDR1 is MDHEN and CDR2 is SYDVKM. The CDR3 spans 19 residues.

The sequenced sample consisted of blood. This receptor was taken from a human donor in good health. V usage is TRBV28 and J usage is TRBJ2-1, with 12 bases that match TRBD2. The CDR3 reads CASSLGPGSSGGAHNEQFF. CDR3 in DNA: TGTGCCAGCAGTTTAGGCCCCGGCTCTAGCGGGGGGGCCCACAATGAGCAGTTCTTC.